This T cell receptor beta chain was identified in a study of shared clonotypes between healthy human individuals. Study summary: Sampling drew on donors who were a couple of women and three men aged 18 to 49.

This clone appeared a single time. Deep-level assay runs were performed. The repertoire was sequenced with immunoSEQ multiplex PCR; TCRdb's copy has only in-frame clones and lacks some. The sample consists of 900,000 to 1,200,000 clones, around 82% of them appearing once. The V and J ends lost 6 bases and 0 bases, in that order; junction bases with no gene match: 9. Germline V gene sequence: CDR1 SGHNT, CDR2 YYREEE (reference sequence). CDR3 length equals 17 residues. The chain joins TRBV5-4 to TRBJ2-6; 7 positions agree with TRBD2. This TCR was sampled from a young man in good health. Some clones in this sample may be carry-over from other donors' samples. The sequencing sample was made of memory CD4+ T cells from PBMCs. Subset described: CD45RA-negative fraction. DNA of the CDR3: TGTGCCAGCACAAAGCGGGGCTACGACTCTGGGGCCAACGTCCTGACTTTC. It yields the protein CASTKRGYDSGANVLTF.